This T cell receptor beta chain was recorded in a study of T-cell reconstitution after alpha-beta-depleted transplantation in children (dated by TCRdb to 2016 to 2018). For context, the study as a whole: The study quantitatively tracked T-cell immune reconstitution after TCRalphabeta/CD19-depleted allogeneic hematopoietic cell transplantation in children using TCR repertoire profiling.

As to this clonotype: What antigen it recognizes has not been identified. No base-level quality is on record; no much larger clone is a single base apart.

Library creation used PCR. The instrument given in TCRdb is Illumina HiSeq 2500. Molecular barcoding was employed in the preparation of TCR libraries, with unique molecular identifiers being used to normalize TCRbeta repertoire quantification. TCRdb handled the public reads itself, with Q25 trimming in fastp and clone calling in MiXCR, and kept productive beta chains. Each entry is one CDR3 protein sequence, shown with its most common DNA and genes. Across this sample there are more than 450,000 distinct CDR3 sequences, with around 16% seen only once. The biggest ten clones account for 2.5% to 4% of the sample. Spanning cysteine to phenylalanine, the CDR3 consists of 17 amino acids. The only DNA kept is the CDR3, 51 bases in frame from the first base. Clipping removes 7 bases from V and 5 bases from J, with 20 as the unmatched junction base count. Taken from the germline V gene, the CDR1 and CDR2 loops are MNHEY and SVGAGI.

The clonotype was recovered from a human donor who donated a stem cell graft to a child with acute lymphoblastic leukemia. The sample in question was PBMCs from the stem cell graft donor, obtained from the stem cell graft. The chain employs TRBV6-5 and TRBJ2-7; TRBD2 lines up with 7 middle nucleotides. DNA sequence: TGTGCCAGCATTACACGGAGTCGTCGCGGGAGAGTCGACGAGCAGTACTTC. It is translated as CASITRSRRGRVDEQYF.